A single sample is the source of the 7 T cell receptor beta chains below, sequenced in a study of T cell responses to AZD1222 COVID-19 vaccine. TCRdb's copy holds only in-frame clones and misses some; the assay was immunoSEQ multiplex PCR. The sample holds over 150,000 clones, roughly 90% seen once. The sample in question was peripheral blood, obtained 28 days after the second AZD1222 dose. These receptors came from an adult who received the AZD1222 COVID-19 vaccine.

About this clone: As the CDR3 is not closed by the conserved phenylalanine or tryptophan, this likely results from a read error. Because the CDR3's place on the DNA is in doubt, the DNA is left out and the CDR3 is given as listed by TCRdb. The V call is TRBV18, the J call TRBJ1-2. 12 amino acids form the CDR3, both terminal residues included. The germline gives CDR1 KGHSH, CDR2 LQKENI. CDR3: CASSSLGAAPEV.

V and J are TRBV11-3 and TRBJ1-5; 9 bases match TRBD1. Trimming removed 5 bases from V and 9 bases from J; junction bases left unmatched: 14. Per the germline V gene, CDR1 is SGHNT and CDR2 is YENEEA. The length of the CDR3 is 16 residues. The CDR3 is CASSPNWDREVVPQHF. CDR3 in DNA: TGTGCCAGCAGCCCCAATTGGGACAGGGAAGTGGTGCCCCAGCATTTT.

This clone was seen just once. The CDR3 here is CASSQVTGMSEAFF. The CDR3 DNA is TGTGCCAGCAGCCAAGTGACAGGAATGTCTGAAGCTTTCTTT. The genes are TRBV3-1 (or the pseudogene TRBV3-2) and TRBJ1-1; maybe TRBD1 (6 bases). Per the germline V gene, CDR1 is LGHDT and CDR2 is YNNKEL (reference sequence). The V end lost 1 base, the J end lost 6 bases, and 12 bases lay between the germline ends. This CDR3 region has 14 residues.

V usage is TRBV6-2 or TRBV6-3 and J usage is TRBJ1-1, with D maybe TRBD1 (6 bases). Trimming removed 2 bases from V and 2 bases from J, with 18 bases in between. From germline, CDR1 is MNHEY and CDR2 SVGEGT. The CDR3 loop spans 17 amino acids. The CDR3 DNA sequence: TGTGCCAGCAGTTACGAAGGGACAAGGGGGATCAACACTGAAGCTTTCTTT. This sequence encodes CASSYEGTRGINTEAFF.

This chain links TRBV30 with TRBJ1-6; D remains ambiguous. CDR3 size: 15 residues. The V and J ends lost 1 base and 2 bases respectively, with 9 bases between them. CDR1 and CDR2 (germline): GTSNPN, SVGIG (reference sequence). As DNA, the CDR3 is TGTGCCTGGAGTGCCTCCGGGGCCTATAATTCACCCCTCCACTTT. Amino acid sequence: CAWSASGAYNSPLHF. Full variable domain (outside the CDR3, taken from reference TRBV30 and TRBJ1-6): SQTIHQWPATLVQPVGSPLSLECTVEGTSNPNLYWYRQAAGRGLQLLFYSVGIGQISSEVPQNLSASRPQDRQFILSSKKLLLSDSGFYLCAWSASGAYNSPLHFGNGTRLTVT.

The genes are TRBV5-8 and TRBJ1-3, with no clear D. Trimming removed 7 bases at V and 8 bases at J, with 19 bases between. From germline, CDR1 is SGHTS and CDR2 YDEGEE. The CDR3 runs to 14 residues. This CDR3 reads CASGDRRLHDTIYF. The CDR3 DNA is TGTGCCAGCGGCGACCGTAGGTTACATGACACCATATATTTT.

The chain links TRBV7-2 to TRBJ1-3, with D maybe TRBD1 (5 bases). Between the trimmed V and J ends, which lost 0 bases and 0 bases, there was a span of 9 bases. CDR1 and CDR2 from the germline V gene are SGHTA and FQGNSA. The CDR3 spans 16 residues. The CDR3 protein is CASSLAFGGSGNTIYF. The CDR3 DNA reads TGTGCCAGCAGCTTAGCGTTTGGGGGCTCTGGAAACACCATATATTTT.